Listed below are T cell receptor beta chains from one sample, sequenced in a study of identical twins. MiXCR, run by TCRdb on the 5' RACE reads, gives a single entry per CDR3 protein. This table holds about 530,000 distinct CDR3 sequences, 20% to 25% found once. These same data were also listed under a study on yellow fever vaccine responses in identical twins.

The specimen sequenced was CD4+ T cells sorted from blood. These receptors all come from a woman in her late teens or twenties in good health. CDR3s leave out the opening cysteine and the closing phenylalanine or tryptophan.

cdr3_length j_call v_call cdr3_aa
16 TRBJ2-7 TRBV19 ASSIGLATLTGAYEQY
11 TRBJ2-5 TRBV20-1 SALRTSQETQY
11 TRBJ1-1 TRBV5-1 DSSLVSGTEAF
14 TRBJ2-3 TRBV3-1 ASSPSVGSGGGTQY
13 TRBJ1-5 TRBV3-1 ASSPGQGGYQPQH
13 TRBJ2-5 TRBV27 ASSFSGTGGETQY
13 TRBJ2-5 TRBV5-4 ASSQPNTGQETQY
13 TRBJ2-7 TRBV11-2 ASSSGLAGPYEQY
12 TRBJ2-2 TRBV2 ASSGLAGAGELF
9 TRBJ2-5 TRBV6-5 ASSYGETQY
15 TRBJ2-3 TRBV7-9 ASSLSVTSGLTDTQY
13 TRBJ2-1 TRBV28 ASSLGREPYNEQF
12 TRBJ1-4 TRBV24-1 ATSPPGPNEKLF
14 TRBJ2-1 TRBV5-6 ASRHKRGASYNEQF
12 TRBJ2-2 TRBV15 ATSRKTSTGELF
9 TRBJ2-1 TRBV29-1 SAVDRDEQF
13 TRBJ1-2 TRBV2 ASKARQGAFHGYT